Listed below are T cell receptor beta chains from one sample, sequenced in a study of regulatory T cells in long-lasting Graves disease. TCRdb analysed the multiplex PCR reads with MiXCR anew, one entry per CDR3 protein. The table records 350,000 to 450,000 distinct CDR3 sequences, over 15% of them present only once. These data are also associated with another study on T cells in Graves' hyperthyroidism and ophthalmopathy.

The material was peripheral blood mononuclear cells (PBMCs), obtained at new diagnosis, from a patient treated with antithyroid drugs. The receptors were sampled from a middle-aged man with Graves disease. Both conserved end residues are part of each CDR3. Size is omitted from some rows. Given values are once, few, many or a class for expanded clones.

many,TRBV2,14,TRBJ2-7,CASRWGLGPYEQYF
many,TRBV7-3,16,TRBJ2-1,CASSLTRQGAINEQFF
many,TRBV7-2,17,TRBJ2-3,CASSPPPQGREGDTQYF
many,TRBV7-2,12,TRBJ2-7,CASSVQQAEQYF
many,TRBV10-3,13,TRBJ2-3,CAISQGDEDTQYF
many,TRBV5-1,15,TRBJ1-2,CASSLAPGEAYGYTF
many,TRBV27,14,TRBJ2-1,CATGLAGTHGEQFF
-,TRBV9,14,TRBJ2-7,CASSADSGGYEQYF
few,TRBV28,14,TRBJ1-5,CASSRPYSNQPQHF
many,TRBV24-1,11,TRBJ1-5,CATPTNQPQHF
many,TRBV18,15,TRBJ1-5,CASSPSGAHDQPQHF
-,TRBV4-3,15,TRBJ1-2,CASSPTLRGNYGYTF
many,TRBV10-2,14,TRBJ1-6,CASRVTGDNSPLHF
many,TRBV20-1,12,TRBJ1-4,CSARQGQEKLFF
many,TRBV20-1,13,TRBJ1-6,CSARDMTPSPLHF
few,TRBV4-1,21,TRBJ2-7,CASSQHFRGGVELRRTREQYF
-,TRBV5-1,14,TRBJ2-1,CASSGAGPYNEQFF
many,TRBV12-3/TRBV12-4,14,TRBJ2-7,CASRLAGSSYEQYF
-,TRBV5-6,14,TRBJ2-7,CASSWGQGANEQYF
many,TRBV28,16,TRBJ2-1,CASSSLAGKSYNEQFF
many,TRBV29-1,14,TRBJ1-2,CSVASRQEHYGYTF
many,TRBV15,15,TRBJ1-2,CATSRGSERDYGYTF
-,TRBV7-2,15,TRBJ1-1,CASSPDRGMNTEAFF
many,TRBV7-9,19,TRBJ2-3,CASSPRDRGTKFRTDTQYF
many,TRBV28,13,TRBJ1-2,CASSFRTNYGYTF
many,TRBV2,17,TRBJ2-3,CASSEGLAGGFTDTQYF
many,TRBV4-2,16,TRBJ2-3,CASSQDQGGGVDTQYF
many,TRBV28,12,TRBJ1-5,CASSTRQQPQHF
many,TRBV7-3,14,TRBJ2-3,CASSPSESTDTQYF
-,TRBV3-1,13,TRBJ1-4,CASSPRGGEKLFF
-,TRBV2,13,TRBJ2-3,CASNYGGTDTQYF
-,TRBV28,15,TRBJ2-2,CASSLSHRVTGELFF
-,TRBV20-1,12,TRBJ2-1,CSASTGRDEQFF
many,TRBV6-5,14,TRBJ1-5,CASSYFLGIKPQHF
few,TRBV28,14,TRBJ1-6,CASSLGQINSPLHF
many,TRBV10-3,13,TRBJ1-5,CAISGQGNQPQHF
many,TRBV5-1,15,TRBJ1-4,CASSSSGHLNEKLFF
few,TRBV9,14,TRBJ2-1,CASSVGQEYNEQFF
few,TRBV5-1,14,TRBJ2-1,CASSLRPPRIEQFF
-,TRBV18,14,TRBJ1-1,CASSPERGHTEAFF
many,TRBV5-1,14,TRBJ1-3,CASSLEGSGNTIYF
-,TRBV6-2/TRBV6-3,15,TRBJ2-3,CATRTGRRTTDTQYF
-,TRBV7-9,13,TRBJ1-5,CASSFAGSQPQHF
-,TRBV28,15,TRBJ2-1,CASLPGQAPYNEQFF
-,TRBV2,14,TRBJ1-2,CASSEGGRNHGCTF
many,TRBV20-1,13,TRBJ2-7,CSARDRVLVEQYF